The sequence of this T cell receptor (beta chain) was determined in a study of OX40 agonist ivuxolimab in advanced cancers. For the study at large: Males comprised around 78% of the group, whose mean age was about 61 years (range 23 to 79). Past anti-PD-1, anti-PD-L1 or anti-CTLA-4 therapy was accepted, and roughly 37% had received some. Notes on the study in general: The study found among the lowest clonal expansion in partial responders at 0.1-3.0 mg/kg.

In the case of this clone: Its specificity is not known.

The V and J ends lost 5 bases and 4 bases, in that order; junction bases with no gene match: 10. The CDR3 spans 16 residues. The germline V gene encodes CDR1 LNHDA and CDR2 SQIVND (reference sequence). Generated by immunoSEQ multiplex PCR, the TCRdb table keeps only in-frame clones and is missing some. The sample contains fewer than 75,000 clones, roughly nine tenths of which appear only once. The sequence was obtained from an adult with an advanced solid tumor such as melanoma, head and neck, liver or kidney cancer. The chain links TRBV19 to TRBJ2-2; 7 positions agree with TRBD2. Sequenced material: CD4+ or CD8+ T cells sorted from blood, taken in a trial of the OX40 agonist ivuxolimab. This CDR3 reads CASSFWRGGGTGELFF. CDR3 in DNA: TGTGCCAGTAGTTTTTGGAGGGGCGGGGGCACCGGGGAGCTGTTTTTT.